These 14 T cell receptor beta chains were sequenced from one sample in a study of early T cells in non-severe SARS-CoV-2 infection (TCRdb year 2021). The library came from 5' RACE. The sequencer listed for this sample is NextSeq 500. TCRdb cleaned the public reads at Q25 with fastp, built clones with MiXCR and kept in-frame beta chains. Entries are consolidated by CDR3 protein sequence, retaining the most common genes and DNA. The sample table lists roughly 100,000 distinct CDR3 sequences, around 15% of them with a count of one. The ten biggest clones cover around 5.8% of the sample. Specimen: whole blood. The receptors come from an adult who was a healthcare worker with PCR-confirmed SARS-CoV-2 infection or an uninfected control (not recorded which).

This clonotype was seen at least ten times. V and J are TRBV10-1 and TRBJ1-4, with D uncertain. CDR1 WNHNN and CDR2 SYGVQD come from the germline V gene (reference sequence). The CDR3 runs 16 residues. Deletions cut 2 bases from V and 4 bases from J, with 14 bases between. Written as DNA, the CDR3 is TGCGCCAGCAGTGAGGTCTCCCGGTTGAATAATGAAAAACTGTTTTTT. Its translation: CASSEVSRLNNEKLFF.

Here the CDR3 DNA reads TGTGCCAGCAGCTTGAGCACGGAGACCCAGTACTTC. Protein sequence: CASSLSTETQYF. The rearrangement links TRBV7-9 to TRBJ2-5; D is unclear. V was trimmed by 3 bases and J by 5 bases, leaving 7 bases between them. The CDR3 is made up of 12 amino acids. The V gene's germline CDR1 is SEHNR and CDR2 FQNEAQ (reference sequence).

This chain connects TRBV6-5 to TRBJ2-7; 8 nucleotides match TRBD1. The CDR3 runs to 13 residues. Trimming at V came to 5 bases and at J to 6 bases, leaving 6 bases not matched to a gene. Germline assignment: CDR1 MNHEY and CDR2 SVGAGI. As DNA, the CDR3 is TGTGCCAGCAGTCGACAGGGGATGATCGAGCAGTACTTC. Protein sequence: CASSRQGMIEQYF.

This clonotype was seen a handful of times. The chain joins TRBV6-2 or TRBV6-3 to TRBJ2-6, with TRBD1 matching 8 bases. The CDR3 spans 17 residues. CDR1 and CDR2 from the germline V gene are MNHEY and SVGEGT. V was pared by 6 bases and J by 0 bases, with 7 bases of the junction left unmatched. CDR3 nucleotide sequence: TGTGCCAGCAGCCCTGACAGGGGAGACTCTGGGGCCAACGTCCTGACTTTC. It is translated as CASSPDRGDSGANVLTF.

This clonotype showed up just a few times. The rearrangement joins TRBV5-6 to TRBJ2-2; the D gene is possibly TRBD2 (6 bases). This CDR3 comprises 16 residues. Germline CDR1 SGHDT, CDR2 YYEEEE. V dropped 1 base and J dropped 6 bases, with 16 bases sitting between them. This CDR3 reads CASSLLSGVYAGELFF. The CDR3, as DNA: TGTGCCAGCAGCTTGCTGTCGGGGGTCTACGCCGGGGAGCTGTTTTTT.

This rearrangement joins TRBV10-3 to TRBJ1-5; D is undetermined. The CDR3 totals 15 residues. Germline V CDR1 and CDR2: ENHRY, SYGVKD. The V end was cut by 4 bases, the J end by 6 bases, with 16 bases between. The CDR3 protein is CAISVSVEGGQPQHF. CDR3 in DNA: TGTGCCATCAGTGTCAGCGTGGAGGGCGGTCAGCCCCAGCATTTT.

This clonotype was seen repeatedly, ten times or more. This chain joins TRBV12-5 and TRBJ1-1; 8 bases are shared with TRBD1. The CDR3 has 18 amino acids. Unmatched junction bases numbered 9, after V lost 0 bases and J lost 0 bases. CDR1 LGHNT and CDR2 FRNRAP come from the germline V gene. CDR3 nucleotides: TGTGCTAGTGGTTTGGTACTCTCAGGGGGCCAGATGAACACTGAAGCTTTCTTT. Its protein product is CASGLVLSGGQMNTEAFF.

The chain recombines TRBV4-3 with TRBJ2-4; 7 bases align to TRBD1. V lost 0 bases, J lost 6 bases, and 5 bases stayed unmatched. Germline values: CDR1 LGHNA, CDR2 YSLEER. The CDR3 is 15 residues long. CDR3 amino acids: CASSQDTGAGNIQYF. As DNA, the CDR3 is TGCGCCAGCAGCCAAGATACAGGGGCGGGAAACATTCAGTACTTC.

This sequence joins TRBV5-1 and TRBJ2-1; the match to TRBD2 covers 7 bases. The CDR3 is 16 amino acids. The V gene's germline CDR1 is SGHRS and CDR2 YFSETQ. V shed 1 base, J shed 6 bases, and the junction held 10 bases outside the gene matches. CDR3 sequence reads: CASSLQPSGASNEQFF. CDR3 DNA sequence: TGCGCCAGCAGCTTGCAACCTAGCGGAGCGAGCAATGAGCAGTTCTTC.

In its sample, this clonotype was seen many times. V usage is TRBV7-6 and J usage is TRBJ1-4; D is possibly TRBD1 (6 bases). CDR3 length: 16 residues. Per the germline V gene, CDR1 is SGHVS and CDR2 is FNYEAQ. With 0 bases removed from V and 0 bases from J, the gap between germline ends came to 8 bases. The CDR3 loop is CASSLAEGATNEKLFF. In DNA, the CDR3 is TGTGCCAGCAGCTTAGCAGAGGGGGCAACTAATGAAAAACTGTTTTTT.

A few counts support this clonotype. The chain couples TRBV27 to TRBJ2-5; TRBD2 is a possible D gene (6 bases). There are 12 residues in the CDR3. Trimming removed 0 bases at V and 7 bases at J, with 6 bases between. The V gene's germline CDR1 is MNHEY and CDR2 SMNVEV (reference sequence). This chain's CDR3 is CASSLSGGTQYF. The CDR3 DNA follows: TGTGCCAGCAGTTTATCGGGGGGGACCCAGTACTTC.

The chain is built from TRBV24-1 and TRBJ2-3; possibly TRBD1 or TRBD2 for D (5 bases each). The V gene's germline CDR1 is KGHDR and CDR2 SFDVKD. V was shortened by 3 bases and J by 6 bases, with 15 bases between the two germline ends. There are 15 residues in the CDR3. Here the CDR3 DNA reads TGTGCCACCAGTGATCTGGGGGTACCGGATGATACGCAGTATTTT. Translating it yields CATSDLGVPDDTQYF.

This clonotype came up a few times. The CDR3, as DNA: TGCAGCGTTGAAAAGGAGAAGAACACTGAAGCTTTCTTT. The encoded protein is CSVEKEKNTEAFF. The chain couples TRBV29-1 to TRBJ1-1; D unclear. This CDR3 has 13 residues. Looked up from germline, CDR1 is SQVTM and CDR2 is ANQGSEA. V was pared by 2 bases and J by 1 base, with 8 bases between.

V usage is TRBV28 and J usage is TRBJ2-3, with D unclear. Germline V gene lookup returns CDR1 MDHEN and CDR2 SYDVKM. Trimming stripped 6 bases from V and 4 bases from J, with 11 bases between. The CDR3 has 13 amino acids. The CDR3 region is CASRTSMPDTQYF. The CDR3 nucleotides read TGTGCCAGCAGAACTTCCATGCCAGATACGCAGTATTTT.